Shown below are 22 T cell receptor beta chains from a single sample sequenced in a study of Graves' ophthalmopathy and Graves' hyperthyroidism (dated by TCRdb to 2016 to 2018). Sequencing was performed on an Illumina HiSeq 2000. For repertoire sequencing, the TCR beta CDR3 regions were amplified from RNA transcripts. The first round was an RT-PCR using HTBI primers with the Qiagen OneStep RT-PCR kit, and this first round was followed by a second-round multiplex PCR, then size selection and purification. TCRdb trimmed the raw reads at Q25, called clones with MiXCR and kept productive beta chains. Rows are combined by CDR3 protein, so each entry shows the most common genes and DNA. Here the sample has about 590,000 distinct CDR3 sequences; less than 45% occur a single time. The ten largest make up around 4% of the sample. The material sequenced was peripheral blood or thyroid tissue (not recorded which). The receptors shown here come from an adult man with Graves' hyperthyroidism.

This sequence joins TRBV10-3 and TRBJ1-1, with 9 bases fitting TRBD1. Germline trimming cut 7 bases from V and 1 base from J; bases unmatched to any gene: 4. Germline V CDR1 and CDR2: ENHRY, SYGVKD. The CDR3 has 14 amino acids. The DNA of the CDR3 is TGTGCCATCAACCTGGGACAGGGGAACACTGAAGCTTTCTTT. Translation: CAINLGQGNTEAFF.

The chain uses TRBV7-9 and TRBJ2-2; D is unclear. The germline V gene has CDR1 SEHNR and CDR2 FQNEAQ (reference sequence). The V and J ends lost 5 bases and 14 bases respectively, with 6 bases between them. This CDR3 region has 9 residues. This CDR3 is CASSPTLFF. For the CDR3, the DNA is TGTGCCAGCAGCCCGACCCTGTTTTTT.

This clonotype was observed a handful of times. The genes are TRBV7-9 and TRBJ2-3, with TRBD2 as a possible D gene (7 bases). V lost 3 bases and J lost 1, with 17 bases in between. Germline lookup yields CDR1 SEHNR and CDR2 FQNEAQ (reference sequence). The CDR3 length is 17 residues. The CDR3: CASSFPGVAGGTDTQYF. The CDR3 DNA reads as TGTGCCAGCAGCTTCCCAGGGGTAGCGGGCGGCACAGATACGCAGTATTTT.

This clonotype was counted between two and nine times. The chain has TRBV28 and TRBJ1-5; D remains ambiguous. The CDR3 spans 14 residues. The ends were cut back, 6 bases at V and 5 bases at J, with 14 bases in the middle. Germline CDR1 reads MDHEN; CDR2 reads SYDVKM. The CDR3 sequence is CASRGDPGDQPQHF. As DNA, the CDR3 is TGTGCCAGCAGAGGTGACCCCGGAGATCAGCCCCAGCATTTT.

V is TRBV2 and J is TRBJ1-2; D gene uncertain. Germline values: CDR1 SNHLY, CDR2 FYNNEI. The CDR3 is made up of 16 amino acids. Trimming removed 6 bases at V and 5 bases at J, with 22 bases between. CDR3 coding DNA: TGTGCCAGCAGCTTAGGACGCACCGCGGACGTATATGGCTACACCTTC. This encodes CASSLGRTADVYGYTF. The full variable domain, with the rest looked up from reference TRBV2 and TRBJ1-2, is EPEVTQTPSHQVTQMGQEVILRCVPISNHLYFYWYRQILGQKVEFLVSFYNNEISEKSEIFDDQFSVERPDGSNFTLKIRSTKLEDSAMYFCASSLGRTADVYGYTFGSGTRLTVV.

This clonotype was seen at least ten times. The chain has TRBV29-1 and TRBJ2-2; D might be TRBD1 (6 bases). V was cut by 6 bases and J by 7 bases, with 15 bases left in between. Germline V gene lookup returns CDR1 SQVTM and CDR2 ANQGSEA. The CDR3 consists of 13 residues. CDR3 sequence (DNA): TGCAGCGTGGGGGTGGGGGCTAACGGGGAGCTGTTTTTT. As protein: CSVGVGANGELFF.

This clonotype was seen many times. V gene TRBV4-1 combines with J gene TRBJ1-6; D not certain. V lost 4 bases to trimming and J lost 9 bases, with 16 bases between them. Germline loops: CDR1 MGHRA, CDR2 YSYEKL. This CDR3 has 15 amino acids. The CDR3 bases are TGCGCCAGCAGCCCGCGTGCGCCATCGGGTTCACCCCTCCACTTT. Amino acids: CASSPRAPSGSPLHF.

There are many counts of this clonotype. The chain recombines TRBV7-2 with TRBJ1-3; D is unresolved. V was clipped by 5 bases and J by 0 bases, with 20 bases between them. The CDR3 covers 18 residues. Germline CDR1 SGHTA, CDR2 FQGNSA. The CDR3 region is CASSRVSSNAGSGNTIYF. The CDR3 coding sequence is TGTGCCAGCAGCCGAGTCTCGTCCAACGCCGGCTCTGGAAACACCATATATTTT.

The rearrangement joins TRBV28 to TRBJ2-6; TRBD2 agrees at 7 bases. Germline V gene lookup returns CDR1 MDHEN and CDR2 SYDVKM. There are 13 residues in the CDR3. Unmatched junction bases numbered 6, after V lost 6 bases and J lost 10 bases. The CDR3 loop reads CASRRGGRNVLTF. CDR3 nucleotide sequence: TGTGCCAGCAGACGGGGCGGGAGAAACGTCCTGACTTTC.

This clonotype was found many times. J is TRBJ1-5 and V is TRBV6-1; D not resolved. Trimming pared 2 bases from V and 6 bases from J, leaving 5 bases between. Germline loops: CDR1 MNHNS, CDR2 SASEGT. The CDR3 has 12 amino acids. The CDR3 DNA is TGTGCCAGCAGTGAATGGGGTCAGCCCCAGCATTTT. Translated: CASSEWGQPQHF.

With respect to this clonotype: A clone one base away is much larger, so this may be a read error. This chain connects TRBV19 to TRBJ2-5; tentatively, D is TRBD2 (6 bases). V lost 2 bases and J lost 4, with 17 bases in between. Germline lookup yields CDR1 LNHDA and CDR2 SQIVND (reference sequence). This CDR3 has 16 amino acids. The DNA for the CDR3 is TGTGCCAGTAGTATATCCGAGACCCTGGGGGGAGAGACCCAGTACTTC. This encodes CASSISETLGGETQYF.

Turning to this clonotype: The junction does not match germline at one end; this may be a read error. The chain employs TRBV12-5 and TRBJ1-1; D is unresolved. This CDR3 has 15 residues. The germline V gene encodes CDR1 LGHNT and CDR2 FRNRAP. The CDR3 nucleotides read TGTGCTAGTGGTTTGGTACCGGTGAAAAACACTGAAGCTCTCTTT. It encodes CASGLVPVKNTEALF. The variable domain in full, completed from reference TRBV12-5 and TRBJ1-1, reads DARVTQTPRHKVTEMGQEVTMRCQPILGHNTVFWYRQTMMQGLELLAYFRNRAPLDDSGMPKDRFSAEMPDATLATLKIQPSEPRDSAVYFCASGLVPVKNTEALFGQGTRLTVV.

V is TRBV7-9 and J is TRBJ2-3; 9 bases are a match to TRBD1. Germline loops: CDR1 SEHNR, CDR2 FQNEAQ (reference sequence). The CDR3 has 16 residues. The junction had 12 bases not matched to a gene; V was cut back by 5 bases and J by 6 bases. CDR3 sequence reads: CASSPRTGGASDTQYF. The CDR3, as DNA: TGTGCCAGCAGCCCTCGTACAGGGGGCGCGTCCGATACGCAGTATTTT.

The rearrangement joins TRBV9 to TRBJ2-1; 10 nucleotides agree with TRBD2. Unmatched junction bases numbered 5, after V lost 6 bases and J lost 2 bases. The germline V gene has CDR1 SGDLS and CDR2 YYNGEE. The CDR3 has 15 residues. The CDR3 DNA follows: TGTGCCAGCAATGTAGCGGGGGGAGCCTACAATGAGCAGTTCTTC. Translated: CASNVAGGAYNEQFF.

The chain couples TRBV7-8 to TRBJ2-7; D gene unclear. Trimming stripped 5 bases from V and 7 bases from J, with 18 bases between. The germline CDR1 and CDR2 sequences are SGHVS and FQNEAQ. This CDR3 is built from 14 residues. CDR3 in amino acids: CASSQGSVLGEQYF. The CDR3 DNA is TGTGCCAGCAGCCAAGGGTCAGTCCTCGGGGAGCAGTACTTC. Full variable domain (missing parts from reference TRBV7-8 and TRBJ2-7): GAGVSQSPRYKVAKRGQDVALRCDPISGHVSLFWYQQALGQGPEFLTYFQNEAQLDKSGLPSDRFFAERPEGSVSTLKIQRTQQEDSAVYLCASSQGSVLGEQYFGPGTRLTVT.

There are a few counts of this clonotype. This chain joins TRBV19 and TRBJ1-2; 11 bases agree with TRBD1. Germline assignment: CDR1 LNHDA and CDR2 SQIVND (reference sequence). With 9 bases clipped from V and 6 bases from J, the junction kept 6 bases outside the gene matches. The CDR3 has 13 residues. Here the CDR3 reads CASCPDRGHGYTF. DNA for the CDR3: TGTGCCAGCTGCCCGGACAGGGGGCATGGCTACACCTTC.

This clonotype occurred many times. The chain joins TRBV5-1 to TRBJ2-2, with D tentatively TRBD2 (6 bases). V was trimmed by 5 bases and J by 3 bases, leaving 14 bases between them. CDR1 SGHRS and CDR2 YFSETQ come from the germline V gene. CDR3 size: 15 residues. The CDR3 DNA follows: TGCGCCAGCAGTCGGCGGGGACCTGACACCGGGGAGCTGTTTTTT. Protein product: CASSRRGPDTGELFF.

The chain links TRBV20-1 to TRBJ2-7; 14 nucleotides agree with TRBD2. Unmatched junction bases numbered 1, after V lost 3 bases and J lost 3 bases. There are 14 residues in the CDR3. CDR1 and CDR2 (germline): DFQATT, SNEGSKA (reference sequence). This chain's CDR3 is CSASGLAGGYEQYF. The CDR3 DNA is TGCAGTGCTAGTGGACTAGCGGGGGGCTACGAGCAGTACTTC.

The gene calls are TRBV29-1 and TRBJ2-4; 9 positions match TRBD1. Per the germline V gene, CDR1 is SQVTM and CDR2 is ANQGSEA. The V gene end was trimmed by 7 bases and the J gene end by 2 bases; junction bases not matched to a gene: 12. This CDR3 is 16 amino acids long. CDR3 residues: CSAANLGQGTKNIQYF. DNA for the CDR3: TGCAGCGCCGCAAACCTAGGACAGGGGACCAAAAACATTCAGTACTTC.

Of note for this clonotype: A much larger clone sits a single nucleotide away, making a read error possible. The chain has TRBV7-9 and TRBJ2-7, with 8 bases matching TRBD2. Germline values: CDR1 SEHNR, CDR2 FQNEAQ (reference sequence). The CDR3 has 17 amino acids. V dropped 1 base and J dropped 3; count of bases not matched to a gene: 11. CDR3 sequence: CASSLDRPGGFGYEQYF. The CDR3 bases are TGTGCCAGCAGCTTAGATCGCCCGGGGGGGTTCGGCTACGAGCAGTACTTC.

This clonotype was found a few times. This rearrangement joins TRBV19 to TRBJ1-1; D uncertain. V shed 5 bases and J shed 0 bases, with 10 bases lying between them. CDR1 and CDR2 from the germline V gene are LNHDA and SQIVND (reference sequence). The CDR3 spans 14 residues. CDR3 sequence (DNA): TGTGCCAGTAGTCCGCCTCCAATGAACACTGAAGCTTTCTTT. This codes for CASSPPPMNTEAFF.

About this clonotype: Being one base from a much bigger clone, this may be a read error. This chain links TRBV5-4 with TRBJ2-7; 10 bases align to TRBD1. This CDR3 has 14 amino acids. Germline CDR1 reads SGHNT; CDR2 reads YYREEE (reference sequence). CDR3 nucleotides: TGTGCCAGCAGCCTGGACAGGGGGACCTACGGGCAGTACTTC. This gives the protein CASSLDRGTYGQYF.